This passage covers 20 T cell receptor beta chains from one sample sequenced in a study of T cell repertoires in cytomegalovirus infection. TCRdb reanalysed the reads using MiXCR and keeps one entry per CDR3 protein. The sample includes 200,000 to 250,000 distinct CDR3 sequences, around 6.6% of them seen just once. Sequenced material: PBMCs. These receptors all stem from a human donor in good health (CMV status not recorded). Some clones in this sample may be carry-over from other donors' samples.

This clonotype was seen ten or more times. The chain combines TRBV12-3 or TRBV12-4 with TRBJ2-7; maybe TRBD2 (5 bases). This CDR3 spans 13 amino acids. With 7 bases removed from V and 5 bases from J, the gap between germline ends came to 15 bases. The CDR3 sequence: CASNEEARNEQYF. For the CDR3, the DNA is TGTGCCAGCAACGAGGAGGCCCGGAACGAGCAGTACTTC.

The table lists this clonotype with many counts. The rearrangement uses TRBV11-2 and TRBJ2-3; 11 nucleotides align to TRBD1. This CDR3 contains 15 residues. Germline V gene data show CDR1 as SGHAT and CDR2 as FQNNGV. V shed 4 bases and J 4 bases; nucleotides not matched to a gene: 4. The chain's CDR3 is CASSSRTGGSDTQYF. CDR3 DNA sequence: TGTGCCAGCAGCTCCCGGACAGGGGGCTCAGATACGCAGTATTTT.

The J gene is TRBJ2-1, the V gene TRBV12-3 or TRBV12-4; 10 bases align to TRBD1. The CDR3 consists of 16 residues. V dropped 4 bases and J dropped 2; count of bases not matched to a gene: 5. CDR3 nucleotide sequence: TGTGCCAGCAGTTCCCAGGGACAGGGGCCCTACAATGAGCAGTTCTTC. Amino acids: CASSSQGQGPYNEQFF.

This clonotype was detected many times. The rearrangement joins TRBV6-2 or TRBV6-3 to TRBJ2-7, with D perhaps matching TRBD2 (6 bases). The V end lost 7 bases, the J end lost 1 base, and 11 bases lay between the germline ends. The CDR3 covers 13 residues. CDR1 is MNHEY and CDR2 is SVGEGT in the germline V gene. The CDR3 bases are TGTGCCAGCAATGTAGCGGCTTCCTACGAGCAGTACTTC. It yields the protein CASNVAASYEQYF.

The sample holds many counts of this clonotype. The rearrangement joins TRBV10-3 to TRBJ2-3, with 7 bases matching TRBD2. This CDR3 has 14 residues. Germline trimming cut 10 bases from V and 0 bases from J; bases unmatched to any gene: 7. Germline lookup yields CDR1 ENHRY and CDR2 SYGVKD. CDR3 residues: CASKRGSSTDTQYF. The CDR3 region has the DNA TGTGCCAGCAAGCGGGGCTCTAGCACAGATACGCAGTATTTT.

This clonotype occurred many times. The V gene is TRBV5-1, the J gene TRBJ2-3, with TRBD2 identical over 10 bases. The CDR3 has 16 amino acids. With V trimmed by 0 bases and J by 4 bases, 5 bases remained unmatched. CDR1 is SGHRS, CDR2 YFSETQ, per germline. The CDR3 loop reads CASSLELAGAPDTQYF. CDR3 DNA sequence: TGCGCCAGCAGCTTGGAGCTAGCGGGGGCACCAGATACGCAGTATTTT. Full variable domain (remainder filled in from reference TRBV5-1 and TRBJ2-3): KAGVTQTPRYLIKTRGQQVTLSCSPISGHRSVSWYQQTPGQGLQFLFEYFSETQRNKGNFPGRFSGRQFSNSRSEMNVSTLELGDSALYLCASSLELAGAPDTQYFGPGTRLTVL.

This clonotype was observed a few times. V is TRBV7-9 and J is TRBJ2-3, with a possible D match to TRBD2 (6 bases). V lost 1 base, J lost 8 bases, and 19 bases lay in between. Germline CDR1 is SEHNR and CDR2 is FQNEAQ (reference sequence). The CDR3 has 16 amino acids. CDR3 nucleotides: TGTGCCAGCAGCTTAGGAAGGACTCCGGAGGGCGTTACGCAGTATTTT. This codes for CASSLGRTPEGVTQYF.

This clonotype was seen repeatedly, ten times or more. The CDR3 bases are TGTGCCAGCAGCCGACAGAGCTCTGGAAACACCATATATTTT. Translation gives CASSRQSSGNTIYF. The chain uses TRBV7-9 and TRBJ1-3, with a weak D call TRBD1 (5 bases). Trimming took off 5 bases at V and 0 bases at J, with 8 bases between the two ends. Germline CDR1 SEHNR, CDR2 FQNEAQ (reference sequence). This CDR3 is 14 amino acids long. The whole variable domain, remainder taken from reference TRBV7-9 and TRBJ1-3, is DTGVSQNPRHKITKRGQNVTFRCDPISEHNRLYWYRQTLGQGPEFLTYFQNEAQLEKSRLLSDRFSAERPKGSFSTLEIQRTEQGDSAMYLCASSRQSSGNTIYFGEGSWLTVV.

This chain joins TRBV24-1 and TRBJ2-2, with D perhaps TRBD1 or TRBD2 (5 bases each). The CDR3 is 15 amino acids. CDR1 KGHDR and CDR2 SFDVKD come from the germline V gene. Trimming left V 7 bases short and J 4 bases short, with 15 bases between. Here the CDR3 DNA reads TGTGCCACCAGCCAAGAAACTAGGGGCACCGGGGAGCTGTTTTTT. Translated, it gives CATSQETRGTGELFF.

This clonotype showed up many times. V and J are TRBV12-3 or TRBV12-4 and TRBJ2-7; 11 positions agree with TRBD2. Losses at the gene ends were 5 bases for V and 6 bases for J; bases not matched to a gene: 9. CDR3 length: 15 residues. The CDR3 bases are TGTGCCAGCAGTCTCTCCGGGACTAGCGGAACCGAGCAGTACTTC. Its translation is CASSLSGTSGTEQYF.

The chain joins TRBV12-3 or TRBV12-4 to TRBJ1-1; unclear D gene. Between the trimmed V and J ends, which lost 3 bases and 4 bases, there was a span of 12 bases. This CDR3 has 14 amino acids. The CDR3: CASSFIAQVTEAFF. CDR3 coding DNA: TGTGCCAGCAGTTTTATCGCCCAGGTCACTGAAGCTTTCTTT.

This clonotype was seen at least ten times. The chain carries TRBV7-9 and TRBJ2-5, with 8 bases lining up with TRBD2. CDR1 is SEHNR and CDR2 is FQNEAQ in the germline V gene (reference sequence). This CDR3 region has 15 residues. V was pared by 1 base and J by 4 bases, with 5 bases of the junction left unmatched. DNA of the CDR3: TGTGCCAGCAGCTTAGGCCTAGCGGGCGGAGAGACCCAGTACTTC. Residues: CASSLGLAGGETQYF.

This clonotype was observed a handful of times. The chain couples TRBV20-1 to TRBJ2-3, with D possibly matching TRBD2 (6 bases). In germline, CDR1 is DFQATT, CDR2 SNEGSKA (reference sequence). V lost 1 base, J lost 4 bases, and 9 bases lay in between. The CDR3 length is 13 residues. CDR3 in amino acids: CSARGGVPDTQYF. The CDR3 DNA follows: TGCAGTGCTAGAGGCGGGGTTCCAGATACGCAGTATTTT.

This clonotype occurred many times. V and J are TRBV20-1 and TRBJ1-4, with 7 bases matching TRBD1. This CDR3 is 15 amino acids long. V shed 0 bases, J shed 3 bases, and the junction held 4 bases outside the gene matches. The germline gives CDR1 DFQATT, CDR2 SNEGSKA (reference sequence). DNA for the CDR3: TGCAGTGCTAGAGACTCAGGGGGGCCTAATGAAAAACTGTTTTTT. This encodes CSARDSGGPNEKLFF.

Ten or more counts support this clonotype. V is TRBV4-1 and J is TRBJ2-6; 7 nucleotides align to TRBD1. This CDR3 contains 15 residues. Trimming removed 6 bases from V and 2 bases from J; junction bases left unmatched: 4. Germline values: CDR1 MGHRA, CDR2 YSYEKL. This chain's CDR3 is CASSSTGAGANVLTF. CDR3 nucleotide sequence: TGCGCCAGCAGTTCCACAGGGGCTGGGGCCAACGTCCTGACTTTC.

This chain connects TRBV9 to TRBJ2-7, with 8 bases identical to TRBD2. Germline V gene lookup returns CDR1 SGDLS and CDR2 YYNGEE. The CDR3 length is 17 residues. Trimming at V came to 3 bases and at J to 0 bases, leaving 11 bases not matched to a gene. In DNA, the CDR3 is TGTGCCAGCAGCGCTTTCGGAAAAGCGGGGGACTCCTACGAGCAGTACTTC. This translates into CASSAFGKAGDSYEQYF.

This clonotype was counted many times. This rearrangement joins TRBV7-2 to TRBJ1-5; a weak D match, TRBD1 (6 bases). CDR1 is SGHTA, CDR2 FQGNSA, per germline. The CDR3 is made up of 16 amino acids. V gave up 1 base and J gave up 3 bases, with 13 bases separating them. The CDR3 DNA reads TGTGCCAGCAGCTTAGGGAGGGGGGGCCTCAATCAGCCCCAGCATTTT. As protein: CASSLGRGGLNQPQHF.

This chain uses TRBV10-1 with TRBJ2-2, with a possible D match to TRBD2 (5 bases). V was shortened by 4 bases and J by 0 bases, with 6 bases between the two germline ends. The CDR3 loop spans 14 amino acids. Germline V gives CDR1 WNHNN, CDR2 SYGVQD (reference sequence). The CDR3 coding sequence is TGCGCCAGCAGTGCCGGGACGAACACCGGGGAGCTGTTTTTT. Protein: CASSAGTNTGELFF.

This clonotype was counted only a few times. This chain connects TRBV11-2 to TRBJ2-1, with a possible D match to TRBD2 (6 bases). V lost 4 bases and J 0 bases, leaving 22 bases between the germline ends. CDR3 length: 19 residues. Germline V CDR1 and CDR2: SGHAT, FQNNGV. This CDR3 is CASSSRSGGTSSSYNEQFF. The CDR3 nucleotides read TGTGCCAGCAGCTCCCGTTCTGGGGGGACCTCCAGCTCCTACAATGAGCAGTTCTTC.

Many counts were recorded for this clonotype. The chain employs TRBV6-1 and TRBJ2-7; D gene uncertain. Germline CDR1 is MNHNS and CDR2 is SASEGT. Between the trimmed V and J ends, which lost 5 bases and 6 bases, there was a span of 14 bases. The CDR3 is made up of 13 amino acids. As DNA, the CDR3 is TGTGCCAGCAGTCAGGTTCCCACGGGCGAGCAGTACTTC. This gives the protein CASSQVPTGEQYF.